The 13 T cell receptor beta chains below all came from one sample that was sequenced in a study of blood T cell repertoires in COVID-19. Sequencing used immunoSEQ multiplex PCR; TCRdb keeps in-frame clones, though not all of them. The table has roughly 330,000 clones, more than 75% seen once. The sequencing sample was made of PBMCs or T cells enriched from blood (not recorded which). These TCRs come from a woman aged 25 to 45 who had recovered from COVID-19.

The gene calls are TRBV12-3 or TRBV12-4 and TRBJ2-5, with D uncertain. CDR3 length: 13 amino acids. Trimming cost V 6 bases and J 5 bases, with 13 bases left between them. The DNA for the CDR3 is TGTGCCAGCAGCCCATCTAGGATGGAGACCCAGTACTTC. Its translation: CASSPSRMETQYF.

The gene calls are TRBV28 and TRBJ1-1; D call uncertain. Trimming took 7 bases from V and 4 from J, leaving 10 bases between them. Germline values: CDR1 MDHEN, CDR2 SYDVKM. The CDR3 extends over 12 amino acids. Here the CDR3 DNA reads TGTGCCAGCAAGGGAGTAGGCACTGAAGCTTTCTTT. Translated, it gives CASKGVGTEAFF.

The V and J genes are TRBV6-2 or TRBV6-3 and TRBJ2-1, with a possible D match to TRBD2 (5 bases). The CDR3 loop spans 14 amino acids. Germline values: CDR1 MNHEY, CDR2 SVGEGT. The V end was cut by 2 bases, the J end by 4 bases, with 9 bases between. The CDR3 is CASSYGAGYNEQFF. DNA for the CDR3: TGTGCCAGCAGTTACGGTGCGGGTTACAATGAGCAGTTCTTC.

This chain links TRBV28 with TRBJ1-2, with a weak D call TRBD1 (5 bases). In germline, CDR1 is MDHEN, CDR2 SYDVKM. Trimming removed 3 bases at V and 6 bases at J, with 14 bases between. The CDR3 sequence is 14 residues long. The CDR3 DNA sequence: TGTGCCAGCAGTTTGGAGACAGAGTTCAATGGCTACACCTTC. It translates to CASSLETEFNGYTF.

V gene TRBV7-2 combines with J gene TRBJ2-3; 13 nucleotides line up with TRBD2. The V gene end was trimmed by 5 bases and the J gene end by 5 bases; junction bases not matched to a gene: 7. Looked up from germline, CDR1 is SGHTA and CDR2 is FQGNSA. This CDR3 spans 16 amino acids. CDR3 region: CASSRTLAGGRDTQYF. CDR3 DNA: TGTGCCAGCAGCCGGACACTAGCGGGGGGGCGAGATACGCAGTATTTT.

This clone was seen only once. The chain has TRBV6-4 and TRBJ1-2; 8 positions agree with TRBD1. The CDR3 covers 13 residues. Germline V CDR1 and CDR2: MRHNA, SNTAGT. Germline trimming cut 8 bases from V and 2 bases from J; bases unmatched to any gene: 4. The chain's CDR3 is CASRQGNNYGYTF. CDR3 coding DNA: TGTGCCAGCCGACAGGGGAACAACTATGGCTACACCTTC.

The chain employs TRBV2 and TRBJ2-3; 9 bases line up with TRBD1. CDR1 and CDR2 from the germline V gene are SNHLY and FYNNEI. Losses at the gene ends were 4 bases for V and 8 bases for J; bases not matched to a gene: 13. This CDR3 contains 16 residues. The chain's CDR3 is CASSGVQGAGEGTQYF. DNA of the CDR3: TGTGCCAGCAGTGGGGTACAGGGGGCGGGCGAGGGTACGCAGTATTTT.

The rearrangement joins TRBV6-5 to TRBJ1-2; 8 nucleotides line up with TRBD1. CDR1 MNHEY and CDR2 SVGAGI come from the germline V gene. Germline trimming cut 2 bases from V and 6 bases from J; bases unmatched to any gene: 5. The CDR3 extends over 14 amino acids. The chain's CDR3 is CASSYPGGKDGYTF. As DNA, the CDR3 is TGTGCCAGCAGTTACCCAGGGGGCAAAGATGGCTACACCTTC.

The chain is built from TRBV19 and TRBJ1-1; no firm D call. Trimming removed 8 bases from V and 5 bases from J, with 15 bases in between. The germline gives CDR1 LNHDA, CDR2 SQIVND (reference sequence). There are 13 residues in the CDR3. CDR3 DNA sequence: TGTGCCAGTTACCGCCCGGGATTAACTGAAGCTTTCTTT. As protein: CASYRPGLTEAFF.

V and J are TRBV19 and TRBJ2-5; D perhaps matches TRBD2 (5 bases). Looked up from germline, CDR1 is LNHDA and CDR2 is SQIVND (reference sequence). The CDR3 runs to 15 residues. V was cut by 10 bases and J by 5 bases, with 23 bases left in between. The CDR3 spells CATPTPGSERETQYF. The CDR3 coding sequence is TGTGCCACCCCTACCCCGGGCAGTGAGCGGGAGACCCAGTACTTC.

The rearrangement uses TRBV5-1 and TRBJ2-7, with D possibly matching TRBD1 (5 bases). CDR1 SGHRS and CDR2 YFSETQ come from the germline V gene. The length of the CDR3 is 18 residues. Trimming stripped 4 bases from V and 3 bases from J, with 26 bases between. The CDR3 nucleotides read TGCGCCAGCAGCGTGTGGGGCAGGACCAGGGAACCGGTCTACGAGCAGTACTTC. The encoded protein is CASSVWGRTREPVYEQYF.

CDR3 bases: TGTGCCACCGGGACAGCGTACACTGAAGCTTTCTTT. Translation gives CATGTAYTEAFF. The V call is TRBV28, the J call TRBJ1-1, with 7 bases lining up with TRBD1. The CDR3 loop spans 12 amino acids. V lost 10 bases to trimming and J lost 3 bases; unmatched junction nucleotides: 5. Germline CDR1 is MDHEN and CDR2 is SYDVKM.

This rearrangement joins TRBV6-6 to TRBJ1-3; a possible D gene is TRBD1 (6 bases). Trimming took off 5 bases at V and 4 bases at J, with 21 bases between the two ends. Germline-derived CDR1 and CDR2 are MNHNY and SVGAGI (reference sequence). The CDR3 spans 17 residues. The CDR3 DNA is TGTGCCAGCAGTCCCAAAATCCTTGGGGGGGCAGGAAACACCATATATTTT. Its translation: CASSPKILGGAGNTIYF.